A selection of T cell receptor beta chains follows, all from one sample in a study of regulatory T cells in long-lasting Graves disease. MiXCR, applied by TCRdb to the multiplex PCR reads, yields one record per CDR3 protein. This sample yields roughly 510,000 distinct CDR3 sequences, of which 15% to 20% are seen a single time; more than 10% belongs to the top ten. The sample was also reused in another study, on T cells in Graves' hyperthyroidism and ophthalmopathy.

The sequencing used peripheral blood mononuclear cells (PBMCs), collected at new diagnosis, from a patient treated with antithyroid drugs. Source of these receptors: a man between 18 and 35 years old with Graves disease. Each CDR3 is given with its conserved first and last residue. Fields, in order: D gene, clone size, V gene, J gene, CDR3 DNA, CDR3 protein. The D gene is left open where the match is weak. Clone size is stated in some rows and not others, as once, few, many or a class when expanded.

>TRBD1|few|TRBV20-1|TRBJ2-7
TGCAGTGCTCAACCCGACAGGGGAATGGCCTACGAGCAGTACTTC
CSAQPDRGMAYEQYF
>.|many|TRBV6-1|TRBJ2-1
TGTGCCAGCAGTAGAGATGGGACCTACAATGAGCAGTTCTTC
CASSRDGTYNEQFF
>.|few|TRBV10-3|TRBJ1-2
TGTGCCATCAGTGAAAGGGAAAACTATGGCTACACCTTC
CAISERENYGYTF
>TRBD2|.|TRBV20-1|TRBJ2-3
TGCAGTCCCCGAGGGGGGACTAGCAACGCAGATACGCAGTATTTT
CSPRGGTSNADTQYF
>.|few|TRBV15|TRBJ2-7
TGTGCCACCAGCAGAGACAAAGACATGTCCTACGAGCAGTACTTC
CATSRDKDMSYEQYF
>TRBD1|few|TRBV2|TRBJ2-1
TGTGCCAGCAGTGAAACAAAGACAGGGGTCTCCTACAATGAGCAGTTCTTC
CASSETKTGVSYNEQFF
>.|.|TRBV20-1|TRBJ1-4
TGCAGTGCTAGAGGCAGTAATAATGAAAAACTGTTTTTT
CSARGSNNEKLFF
>TRBD2|many|TRBV30|TRBJ2-1
TGTGCCTGGAGTCCGGGGACTAGCGGGAGTTCCAATGAGCAGTTCTTC
CAWSPGTSGSSNEQFF
>TRBD1|.|TRBV20-1|TRBJ1-1
TGCAGTGCTCGTAGACCAGGGGGCACTGAAGCTTTCTTT
CSARRPGGTEAFF
>.|.|TRBV7-9|TRBJ2-5
TGTGCCAGCAGCCACCCAGGGTACCAAGAGACCCAGTACTTC
CASSHPGYQETQYF
>.|few|TRBV5-4|TRBJ2-3
TGTGCCAGCAGCATACCTAGGGGCGTGGGAGATACGCAGTATTTT
CASSIPRGVGDTQYF
>TRBD2|few|TRBV5-1|TRBJ2-5
TGCGCCAGCAGCCCGGGACTAGCGAGGGAGACCCAGTACTTC
CASSPGLARETQYF
>.|few|TRBV19|TRBJ2-1
TGTGCCAGTAGTATAGGACAGGTGCCGTTCTTC
CASSIGQVPFF
>.|.|TRBV29-1|TRBJ2-5
TGCAGCGTCCTTGGTGAAGAGACCCAGTACTTC
CSVLGEETQYF
>TRBD2|.|TRBV20-1|TRBJ2-1
TGCAGTGCTAGACTAGCGGGAGACTTCTACAATGAGCAGTCCTTC
CSARLAGDFYNEQSF
>.|.|TRBV27|TRBJ2-2
TGTGCCAGCAGTTTTTTGGGGGGCAACGGGGAGCTGTTTTTT
CASSFLGGNGELFF
>.|many|TRBV20-1|TRBJ2-7
TGCAGTGCTAGCCAGGGGAGAATCTACGAGCAGTACTTC
CSASQGRIYEQYF
>.|few|TRBV30|TRBJ1-1
TGTGCCTGGAGAACGTTTGGGACTGAAGCTTTCTTT
CAWRTFGTEAFF
>.|many|TRBV12-3/TRBV12-4|TRBJ1-2
TGTGCCAGCAGCCTGCGTGGGACCTATGGCTACACCTTC
CASSLRGTYGYTF
>.|many|TRBV4-1|TRBJ2-2
TGCGCCAGCGGGGCGGGCTCGTTGCTGAACACCGGGGAGCTGTTTTTT
CASGAGSLLNTGELFF
>TRBD2|few|TRBV6-2/TRBV6-3|TRBJ2-7
TGTGCCAGCCAGAGGACTAGCGGGAATTTTTACGAGCAGTACTTC
CASQRTSGNFYEQYF
>.|.|TRBV6-2/TRBV6-3|TRBJ1-1
TGTGCCAGCAGTGAAAAGACTGAAGCTTTCTTT
CASSEKTEAFF
>TRBD1|many|TRBV18|TRBJ1-1
TGTGCCAGCTCGGCCGCGGGACAGATCATGAACACTGAAGCTTTCTTT
CASSAAGQIMNTEAFF
>.|few|TRBV29-1|TRBJ2-1
TGCAGCGTTGACCTGACAGGAGTCAATGAGCAGTTCTTC
CSVDLTGVNEQFF
>TRBD2|.|TRBV6-2/TRBV6-3|TRBJ2-5
TGTGCCAGCAGTGAAGAAATAGCGGGTAGTGAAGAGACCCAGTACTTC
CASSEEIAGSEETQYF
>TRBD1|.|TRBV10-3|TRBJ1-5
TGTGCCATCAGTGGAGCCGGGACAGGGGATCAGCCCCAGCATTTT
CAISGAGTGDQPQHF
>.|.|TRBV9|TRBJ2-7
TGTGCCAGCAGCGTAGGATCGGAGGGCTACGAGCAGTACTTC
CASSVGSEGYEQYF
>.|.|TRBV18|TRBJ1-2
TGTGCCAGCTCACCGCCGGAGGTAACCTATGGCTACACCTTC
CASSPPEVTYGYTF
>TRBD2|.|TRBV3-1|TRBJ2-2
TGTGCCAGCAGCCGGACTCCTGGGGGGACTAGATCCGGGGAGCTGTTTTTT
CASSRTPGGTRSGELFF
>TRBD1|few|TRBV12-3/TRBV12-4|TRBJ1-2
TGTGCCAGCAGTTCGCGACAGGGGGATGGCTACACCTTC
CASSSRQGDGYTF
>.|.|TRBV5-1|TRBJ2-5
TGCGCCAGCAGCTGGACTCTATTCCAAGAGACCCAGTACTTC
CASSWTLFQETQYF
>TRBD2|few|TRBV6-5|TRBJ2-3
TGTGCCAGCAGTTACTCGAGCCGGACTAGCCAAACAGATACGCAGTATTTT
CASSYSSRTSQTDTQYF
>TRBD2|.|TRBV27|TRBJ2-3
TGTGCCAGCAGTTTGCTGGGGCTAGCGGGAAGGTTAGATACGCAGTATTTT
CASSLLGLAGRLDTQYF
>.|.|TRBV7-8|TRBJ2-7
TGTGCCAGCAGCTCGGGGACTGGAGCCCTCTACGAGCAGTACTTC
CASSSGTGALYEQYF
>.|.|TRBV5-1|TRBJ2-3
TGTGCCAGCAGCTTGTACTGGAGCACAGATACGCAGTATTTT
CASSLYWSTDTQYF
>.|many|TRBV20-1|TRBJ2-5
TGCAGTGCTTCTCGGACGGGACAAGAGACCCAGTACTTC
CSASRTGQETQYF
>TRBD1|.|TRBV29-1|TRBJ2-7
TGCAGCGTTGAAGATGGACAGGGTACCGAGCAGTACTTC
CSVEDGQGTEQYF
>TRBD1|many|TRBV5-1|TRBJ2-7
TGCGCCAGCAGAGATAGGACAGGGTCGGCCGAGCAGTACTTC
CASRDRTGSAEQYF
>.|many|TRBV12-3/TRBV12-4|TRBJ1-2
TGTGCCAGCAGTTTTTCAGGGGTCGATGGCTACACCTTC
CASSFSGVDGYTF
>TRBD1|many|TRBV28|TRBJ1-5
TGTGCCAGCAGTATCCTACAGGGGGCGGATCAGCCCCAGCATTTT
CASSILQGADQPQHF
>TRBD2|many|TRBV6-2/TRBV6-3|TRBJ2-1
TGTGCCAGCAGTTCACAAGCGGGACTAGGGGATGAGCAGTTCTTC
CASSSQAGLGDEQFF
>.|many|TRBV5-6|TRBJ2-7
TGTGCCAGCAGCTCGGGACACTCCTACGAGCAGTACTTC
CASSSGHSYEQYF
>TRBD2|many|TRBV2|TRBJ2-3
TGTGCCAGCAGTGAAAGGCTAGCGGGAGTAGCGCAGTATTTT
CASSERLAGVAQYF
>TRBD1|many|TRBV18|TRBJ2-3
TGTGCCAGCAGCCCCGGACAGGGGAGCACAGATACGCAGTATTTT
CASSPGQGSTDTQYF
>.|.|TRBV12-3/TRBV12-4|TRBJ1-3
TGTGCCAGCAGTTTTTGGCAGGAACTTTCTGGAAACACCATATATTTT
CASSFWQELSGNTIYF
>.|few|TRBV10-1|TRBJ2-3
TGCGCCAGCAGTTCCCAGGGTAAAGGGACAGATACGCAGTATTTT
CASSSQGKGTDTQYF
>TRBD1|few|TRBV19|TRBJ2-7
TGTGCCAGTACCCCCGGGACAGCCTACGAGCAGTACTTC
CASTPGTAYEQYF
>.|many|TRBV7-2|TRBJ1-2
TGTGCCAGCAGCCCAGGTGAAGCTAACTATGGCTACACCTTC
CASSPGEANYGYTF
>TRBD2|many|TRBV5-1|TRBJ2-4
TGCGCCAGCAGCCTACCTAGCGGGAGTACCTTAGCCAAAAACATTCAGTACTTC
CASSLPSGSTLAKNIQYF
>.|many|TRBV11-3|TRBJ1-2
TGTGCCAGCAGCTTAGATTTCGGAGGGGCTGGCTACACCTTC
CASSLDFGGAGYTF
>TRBD1|.|TRBV2|TRBJ1-2
TGTGCCAGCAGTGGGGCAGGGGGAGGCTATGGCTACACCTTC
CASSGAGGGYGYTF
>TRBD1|.|TRBV6-1|TRBJ1-1
TGTGCCAGCAGCCCCCGGGACAGCCTATACACTGAAGCTTTCTTT
CASSPRDSLYTEAFF
>TRBD2|many|TRBV7-2|TRBJ2-7
TGTGCCAGCAGCTCCCCGGGACTAGTAGCTGGGGAGCAGTACTTC
CASSSPGLVAGEQYF
>TRBD1|many|TRBV7-2|TRBJ2-7
TGTGCCAGCAGCGCTCGGGACAGGTTAGCCTACGAGCAGTACTTC
CASSARDRLAYEQYF
>TRBD1|many|TRBV12-3/TRBV12-4|TRBJ1-1
TGTGCCAGCAGTAGGGACAGGGGGCAGGTGAACACTGAAGCTTTCTTT
CASSRDRGQVNTEAFF
>TRBD2|.|TRBV29-1|TRBJ2-7
TGCAGCGTCGGACTAGCGGAGTCCGAGCAGTACTTC
CSVGLAESEQYF
>.|.|TRBV4-2|TRBJ1-5
TGTGCCAGCAGCCCGGCGGAAGGGACAAATAGCAATCAGCCCCAGCATTTT
CASSPAEGTNSNQPQHF